This T cell receptor beta chain is drawn from a study of T cell clonality in common variable immunodeficiency. The germline CDR1 and CDR2 sequences are SGHTA and FQGNSA. V lost 1 base and J lost 5, with 14 bases in between. The CDR3 length is 15 residues. This table comes from immunoSEQ multiplex PCR, and its TCRdb copy is limited to in-frame clones, with some not included. This repertoire holds thousands of clones, and none appear only once. Study-wide results and caveats: In common variable immunodeficiency, TCR beta chains reportedly carried fewer deletions and N-nucleotide insertions. CVID subjects had higher TCRbeta clonality than healthy controls, most marked in about a third.

All CVID subjects were on immunoglobulin replacement for at least one year. Each donor provided roughly 5 to 8 ml of heparinized whole blood. As to this clone: Antigen specificity is unknown. The read ends 3 residues shy of where the CDR3 ends; the end is completed using the germline J gene.

Source material: peripheral blood mononuclear cells. V gene TRBV7-2 combines with J gene TRBJ2-5; the D gene is possibly TRBD1 (5 bases). This receptor was identified in a human donor with common variable immunodeficiency. The CDR3 loop reads CASSLVGQGRETQYF. The sequenced part of the CDR3 DNA is TGTGCCAGCAGCTTAGTCGGCCAGGGAAGGGAGACC. Full variable domain (outside the CDR3, taken from reference TRBV7-2 and TRBJ2-5): GAGVSQSPSNKVTEKGKDVELRCDPISGHTALYWYRQSLGQGLEFLIYFQGNSAPDKSGLPSDRFSAERTGGSVSTLTIQRTQQEDSAVYLCASSLVGQGRETQYFGPGTRLLVL.